This T cell receptor beta chain was captured in a study of blood T cell repertoires in COVID-19. Germline V gene lookup returns CDR1 SGHTA and CDR2 FQGNSA. The CDR3 length is 16 residues. V was clipped by 4 bases and J by 1 base, with 16 bases between them. Produced via immunoSEQ multiplex PCR; TCRdb's table is partial and in-frame only. Of approximately 75,000 clones in the sample, roughly 80% were seen once. This receptor was obtained from a man aged 25 to 40 with COVID-19, enrolled during active disease. The V call is TRBV7-2, the J call TRBJ1-1, with no clear D. Input material: peripheral blood. Here the CDR3 reads CASSWSRRGRNTEAFF. CDR3 in DNA: TGTGCCAGCAGCTGGAGCCGTAGAGGGAGGAACACTGAAGCTTTCTTT.